The rows below give T cell receptor beta chains drawn from one sample of a study of blood T cell repertoires in COVID-19. Repertoires were generated with immunoSEQ multiplex PCR, while TCRdb's copy carries only in-frame clones and drops some. The sample gives about 280,000 clones, 70% to 90% of which show up once; 2% to 2.5% is in the top ten. The source material was peripheral blood. The receptors come from a woman aged 25 to 45 who had recovered from COVID-19. Both conserved end residues are part of each CDR3. Fields, in order: clone size, V gene, D gene, J gene, CDR3 DNA, CDR3 protein. The D gene is left open where the match is weak. The size entry is marked missing in some rows and otherwise reads once, few, many or a size class.

clone size: many
V gene: TRBV7-2
D gene: NA
J gene: TRBJ1-1
CDR3 DNA: TGTGCCAGCAGCTTGCATCAGGGGAGCACTGAAGCTTTCTTT
CDR3 protein: CASSLHQGSTEAFF

clone size: NA
V gene: TRBV6-4
D gene: TRBD2
J gene: TRBJ2-3
CDR3 DNA: TGTGCCAGCAGTGACCGGGACTACCTAGGCACAGATACGCAGTATTTT
CDR3 protein: CASSDRDYLGTDTQYF

clone size: NA
V gene: TRBV5-4
D gene: TRBD1
J gene: TRBJ1-3
CDR3 DNA: TGTGCCAGCAGCTTGGCGACAGGGACTGGAAACACCATATATTTT
CDR3 protein: CASSLATGTGNTIYF

clone size: NA
V gene: TRBV18
D gene: NA
J gene: TRBJ2-7
CDR3 DNA: TGTGCCAGCTCACCGGGAGGCCCCATCTACCAGCAGTACTTC
CDR3 protein: CASSPGGPIYQQYF

clone size: NA
V gene: TRBV27
D gene: NA
J gene: TRBJ2-7
CDR3 DNA: TGTGCCAGCAGTTTATCGGGGGGGCGAATCTCCTACGAGCAGTACTTC
CDR3 protein: CASSLSGGRISYEQYF

clone size: NA
V gene: TRBV6-1
D gene: TRBD1
J gene: TRBJ1-6
CDR3 DNA: TGTGCCAGCAGTGAACGGACAGGGGTTTATAATTCACCCCTCCACTTT
CDR3 protein: CASSERTGVYNSPLHF

clone size: NA
V gene: TRBV10-3
D gene: NA
J gene: TRBJ1-5
CDR3 DNA: TGTGCCATCAGTGAGTCAGGGGAATTCAATCAGCCCCAGCATTTT
CDR3 protein: CAISESGEFNQPQHF

clone size: NA
V gene: TRBV18
D gene: TRBD1
J gene: TRBJ2-1
CDR3 DNA: TGTGCCAGCTCACCATTGGAACAGGGGCTCTACAATGAGCAGTTCTTC
CDR3 protein: CASSPLEQGLYNEQFF

clone size: NA
V gene: TRBV5-8
D gene: NA
J gene: TRBJ2-7
CDR3 DNA: TGTGCCAGCAGGCGATCCGGGTCCTCCTACGAGCAGTACTTC
CDR3 protein: CASRRSGSSYEQYF

clone size: NA
V gene: TRBV4-1
D gene: TRBD1
J gene: TRBJ1-1
CDR3 DNA: TGCGCCAGCAGCCAAGTAACGGGACAGGGTCCCGAAGCTTTCTTT
CDR3 protein: CASSQVTGQGPEAFF

clone size: NA
V gene: TRBV19
D gene: NA
J gene: TRBJ2-2
CDR3 DNA: TGTGCCAGTAAGCGGATGAACACCGGGGAGCTGTTTTTT
CDR3 protein: CASKRMNTGELFF

clone size: NA
V gene: TRBV19
D gene: NA
J gene: TRBJ1-2
CDR3 DNA: TGTGCCAGTACTATACCCCACGGTACTAACTATGGCTACACCTTC
CDR3 protein: CASTIPHGTNYGYTF

clone size: NA
V gene: TRBV7-3
D gene: NA
J gene: TRBJ2-2
CDR3 DNA: TGTGCCAGCAGCTTAATAAGGGGATCGGGAGCGTTCACCGGGGAGCTGTTTTTT
CDR3 protein: CASSLIRGSGAFTGELFF

clone size: NA
V gene: TRBV10-1
D gene: NA
J gene: TRBJ2-3
CDR3 DNA: TGCGCCAGCAGTGACCGGACAGTCAACAACACAGATACGCAGTATTTT
CDR3 protein: CASSDRTVNNTDTQYF

clone size: NA
V gene: TRBV9
D gene: TRBD2
J gene: TRBJ2-3
CDR3 DNA: TGTGCCAGCAGCGCGTCTGCGGGAGGCCCCGCGACAGATACGCAGTATTTT
CDR3 protein: CASSASAGGPATDTQYF

clone size: NA
V gene: TRBV27
D gene: TRBD2
J gene: TRBJ2-1
CDR3 DNA: TGTGCCAGCAGTTTGGGGACTATAAGCGATGAGCAGTTCTTC
CDR3 protein: CASSLGTISDEQFF

clone size: NA
V gene: TRBV9
D gene: NA
J gene: TRBJ2-5
CDR3 DNA: TGTGCCAGCAGCGCAGAATTCCAAGAGACCCAGTACTTC
CDR3 protein: CASSAEFQETQYF

clone size: once
V gene: TRBV13
D gene: TRBD2
J gene: TRBJ2-2
CDR3 DNA: TGTGCCAGCAGCCAAGGACTAGTGGCCGGGGAGCTGTTTTTT
CDR3 protein: CASSQGLVAGELFF

clone size: NA
V gene: TRBV19
D gene: NA
J gene: TRBJ2-4
CDR3 DNA: TGTGCCAGTAGGGATGGGCTAGCCAAAAACATTCAGTACTTC
CDR3 protein: CASRDGLAKNIQYF

clone size: once
V gene: TRBV21-1
D gene: NA
J gene: TRBJ2-7
CDR3 DNA: TGTGCCAGCAGCAGTTTCAGTGCCTACGAGCAGTACTTC
CDR3 protein: CASSSFSAYEQYF

clone size: NA
V gene: TRBV5-1
D gene: NA
J gene: TRBJ1-1
CDR3 DNA: TGCGCCAGCGGGGCGGGAGGGATCACTGAAGCTTTCTTT
CDR3 protein: CASGAGGITEAFF

clone size: NA
V gene: TRBV12-3/TRBV12-4
D gene: NA
J gene: TRBJ1-2
CDR3 DNA: TGTGCCAGCAGCCCAACAGCCAACTATGGCTACACCTTC
CDR3 protein: CASSPTANYGYTF

clone size: few
V gene: TRBV7-2
D gene: NA
J gene: TRBJ2-1
CDR3 DNA: TGTGCCAGCAGCTTAGGTCTGGGTAGGGGGTTCTTC
CDR3 protein: CASSLGLGRGFF

clone size: NA
V gene: TRBV6-5
D gene: TRBD1
J gene: TRBJ2-5
CDR3 DNA: TGTGCCAGCAGGACAGGGGGCGGTGAAGAGACCCAGTACTTC
CDR3 protein: CASRTGGGEETQYF